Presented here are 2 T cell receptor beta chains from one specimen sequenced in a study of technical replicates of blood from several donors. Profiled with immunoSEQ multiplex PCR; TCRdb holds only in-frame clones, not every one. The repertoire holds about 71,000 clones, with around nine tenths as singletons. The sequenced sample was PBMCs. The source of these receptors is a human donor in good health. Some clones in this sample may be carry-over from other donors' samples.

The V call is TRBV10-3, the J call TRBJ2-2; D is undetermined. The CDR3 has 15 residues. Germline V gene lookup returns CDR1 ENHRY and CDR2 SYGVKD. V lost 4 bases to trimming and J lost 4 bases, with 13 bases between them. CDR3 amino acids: CAISVSESVTGELFF. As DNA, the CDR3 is TGTGCCATCAGTGTTTCCGAATCGGTCACCGGGGAGCTGTTTTTT.

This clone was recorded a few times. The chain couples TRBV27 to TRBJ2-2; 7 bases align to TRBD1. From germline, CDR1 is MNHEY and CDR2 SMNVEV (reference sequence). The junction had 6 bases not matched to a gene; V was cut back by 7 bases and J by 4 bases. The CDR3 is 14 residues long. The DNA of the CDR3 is TGTGCCAGCAAGCTACAGGGGATCACCGGGGAGCTGTTTTTT. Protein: CASKLQGITGELFF.